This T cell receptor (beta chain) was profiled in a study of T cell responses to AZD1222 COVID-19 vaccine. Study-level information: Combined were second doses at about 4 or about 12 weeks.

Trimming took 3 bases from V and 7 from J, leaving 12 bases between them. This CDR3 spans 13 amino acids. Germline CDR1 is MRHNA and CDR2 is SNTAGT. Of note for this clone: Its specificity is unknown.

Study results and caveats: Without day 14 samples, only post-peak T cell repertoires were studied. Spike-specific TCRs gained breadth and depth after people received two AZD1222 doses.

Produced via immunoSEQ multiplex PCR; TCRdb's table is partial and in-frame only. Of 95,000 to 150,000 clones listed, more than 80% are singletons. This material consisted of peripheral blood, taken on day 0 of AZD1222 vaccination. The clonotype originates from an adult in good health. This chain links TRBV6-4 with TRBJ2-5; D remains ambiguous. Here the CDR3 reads CASSEEGLGTQYF. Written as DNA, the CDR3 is TGTGCCAGCAGTGAAGAAGGTTTGGGGACCCAGTACTTC.